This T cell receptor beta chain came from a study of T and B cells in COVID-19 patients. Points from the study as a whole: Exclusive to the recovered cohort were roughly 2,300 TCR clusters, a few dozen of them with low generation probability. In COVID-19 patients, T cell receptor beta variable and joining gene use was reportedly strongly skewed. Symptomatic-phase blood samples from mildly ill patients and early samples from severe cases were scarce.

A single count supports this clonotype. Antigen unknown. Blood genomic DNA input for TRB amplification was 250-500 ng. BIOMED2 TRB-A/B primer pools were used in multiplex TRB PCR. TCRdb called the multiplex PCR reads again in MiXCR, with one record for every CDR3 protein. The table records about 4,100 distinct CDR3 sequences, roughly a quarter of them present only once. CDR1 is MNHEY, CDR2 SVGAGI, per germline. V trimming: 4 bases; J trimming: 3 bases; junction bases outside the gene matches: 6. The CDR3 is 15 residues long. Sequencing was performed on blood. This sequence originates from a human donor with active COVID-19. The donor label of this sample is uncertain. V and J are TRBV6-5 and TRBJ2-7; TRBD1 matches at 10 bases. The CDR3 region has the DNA TGTGCCAGCAGTTTCCGACAGGGGGCAAACTACGAGCAGTACTTC. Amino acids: CASSFRQGANYEQYF.